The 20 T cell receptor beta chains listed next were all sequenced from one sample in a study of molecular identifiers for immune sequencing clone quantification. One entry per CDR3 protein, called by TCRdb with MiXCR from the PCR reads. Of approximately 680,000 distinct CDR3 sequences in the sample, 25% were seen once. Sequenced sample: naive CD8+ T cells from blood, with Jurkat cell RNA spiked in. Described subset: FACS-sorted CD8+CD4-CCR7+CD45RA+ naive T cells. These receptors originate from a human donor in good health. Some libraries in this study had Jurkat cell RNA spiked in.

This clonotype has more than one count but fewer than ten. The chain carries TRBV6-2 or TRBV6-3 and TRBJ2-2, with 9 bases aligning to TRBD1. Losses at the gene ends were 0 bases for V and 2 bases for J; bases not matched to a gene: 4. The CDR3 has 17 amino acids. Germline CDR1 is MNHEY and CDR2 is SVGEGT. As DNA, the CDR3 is TGTGCCAGCAGTTACTCGCTGGACAGGGGCAACACCGGGGAGCTGTTTTTT. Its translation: CASSYSLDRGNTGELFF.

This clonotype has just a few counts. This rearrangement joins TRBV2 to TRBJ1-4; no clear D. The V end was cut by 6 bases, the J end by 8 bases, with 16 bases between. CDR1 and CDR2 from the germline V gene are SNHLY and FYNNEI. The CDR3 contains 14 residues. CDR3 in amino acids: CASRDVLVGEKLFF. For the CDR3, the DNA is TGTGCCAGCAGGGACGTTTTAGTGGGGGAAAAACTGTTTTTT.

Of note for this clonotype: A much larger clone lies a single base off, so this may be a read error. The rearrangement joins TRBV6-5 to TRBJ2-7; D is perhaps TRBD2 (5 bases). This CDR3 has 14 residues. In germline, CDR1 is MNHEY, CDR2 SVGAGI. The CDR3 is CASSHSRGRYEQYF. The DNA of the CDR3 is TGTGCCAGCAGTCACTCGCGAGGGAGATACGAGCAGTACTTC.

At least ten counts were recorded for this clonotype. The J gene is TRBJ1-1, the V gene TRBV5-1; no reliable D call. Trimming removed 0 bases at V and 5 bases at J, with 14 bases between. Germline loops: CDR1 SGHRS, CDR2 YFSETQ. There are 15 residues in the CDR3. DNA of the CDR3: TGCGCCAGCAGCTTGGAAGGCAAACTAATGACTGAAGCTTTCTTT. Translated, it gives CASSLEGKLMTEAFF.

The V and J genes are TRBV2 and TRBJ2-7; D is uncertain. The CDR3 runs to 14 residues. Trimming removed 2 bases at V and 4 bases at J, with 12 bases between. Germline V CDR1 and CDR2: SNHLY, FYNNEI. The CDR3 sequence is CASSELVGPYEQYF. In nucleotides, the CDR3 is TGTGCCAGCAGTGAACTGGTGGGTCCTTACGAGCAGTACTTC.

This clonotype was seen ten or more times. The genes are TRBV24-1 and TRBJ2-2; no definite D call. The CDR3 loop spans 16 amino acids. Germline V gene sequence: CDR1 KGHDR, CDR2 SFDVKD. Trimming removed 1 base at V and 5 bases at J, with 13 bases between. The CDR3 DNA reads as TGTGCCACCAGTGATTTCGTTCGCAGCGAAACCGGGGAGCTGTTTTTT. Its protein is CATSDFVRSETGELFF.

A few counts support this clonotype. This CDR3 reads CASSEGEYYGYTF. The CDR3, as DNA: TGTGCCAGCAGTGAAGGAGAGTACTATGGCTACACCTTC. The chain employs TRBV2 and TRBJ1-2; D gene ambiguous. The CDR3 length is 13 residues. Germline CDR1 and CDR2: SNHLY and FYNNEI. V was shortened by 1 base and J by 3 bases, with 6 bases between the two germline ends.

The CDR3, as DNA: TGTGCCAGCAGTTACCGTTGGACTAGCACAAACGAGCAGTACTTC. As protein: CASSYRWTSTNEQYF. The V and J genes are TRBV6-5 and TRBJ2-7; the match to TRBD2 covers 8 bases. Germline CDR1 and CDR2: MNHEY and SVGAGI. This CDR3 is 15 amino acids long. V lost 2 bases to trimming and J lost 5 bases; unmatched junction nucleotides: 8.

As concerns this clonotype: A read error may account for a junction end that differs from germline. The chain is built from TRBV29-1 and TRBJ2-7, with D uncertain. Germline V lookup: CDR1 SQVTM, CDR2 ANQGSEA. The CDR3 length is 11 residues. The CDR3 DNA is TGCAGCGTTGTCCTCGGCTACGAGCGGTACTTC. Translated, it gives CSVVLGYERYF.

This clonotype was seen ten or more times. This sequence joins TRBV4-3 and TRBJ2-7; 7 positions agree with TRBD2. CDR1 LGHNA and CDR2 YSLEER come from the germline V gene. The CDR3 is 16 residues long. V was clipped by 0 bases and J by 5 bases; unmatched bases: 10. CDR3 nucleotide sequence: TGCGCCAGCAGCCAAGAGTCCACCCGGGGGAGGGACGAGCAGTACTTC. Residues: CASSQESTRGRDEQYF.

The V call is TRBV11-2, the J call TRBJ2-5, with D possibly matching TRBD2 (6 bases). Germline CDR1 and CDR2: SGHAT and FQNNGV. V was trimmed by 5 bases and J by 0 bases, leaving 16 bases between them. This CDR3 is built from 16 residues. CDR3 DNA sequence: TGTGCCAGCAGCCTTGCTGCGGGAATGTACCAAGAGACCCAGTACTTC. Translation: CASSLAAGMYQETQYF.

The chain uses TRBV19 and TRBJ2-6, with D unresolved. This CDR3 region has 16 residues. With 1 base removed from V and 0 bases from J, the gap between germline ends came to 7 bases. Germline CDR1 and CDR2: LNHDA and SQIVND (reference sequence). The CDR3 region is CASSIVWGSGANVLTF. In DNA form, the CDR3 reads TGTGCCAGTAGTATAGTATGGGGCTCTGGGGCCAACGTCCTGACTTTC.

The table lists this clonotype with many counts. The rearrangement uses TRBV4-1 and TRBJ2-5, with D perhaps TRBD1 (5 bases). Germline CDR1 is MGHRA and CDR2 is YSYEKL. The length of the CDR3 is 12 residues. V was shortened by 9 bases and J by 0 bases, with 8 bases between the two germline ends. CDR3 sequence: CASSRDQETQYF. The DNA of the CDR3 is TGCGCCAGTTCCAGGGACCAAGAGACCCAGTACTTC.

This chain's CDR3 is CATRWNTGELFF. The CDR3 region has the DNA TGTGCCACACGGTGGAACACCGGGGAGCTGTTTTTT. The chain has TRBV6-2 or TRBV6-3 and TRBJ2-2; the D is unclear. The CDR3 is 12 amino acids. CDR1 is MNHEY, CDR2 SVGEGT, per germline. With 10 bases removed from V and 1 base from J, the gap between germline ends came to 7 bases.

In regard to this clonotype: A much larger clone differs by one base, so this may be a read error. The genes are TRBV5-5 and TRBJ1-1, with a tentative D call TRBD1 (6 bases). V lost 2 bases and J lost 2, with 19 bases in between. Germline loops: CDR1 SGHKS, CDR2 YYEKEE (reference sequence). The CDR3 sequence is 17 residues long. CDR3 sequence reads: CASSFLGTLDINTEAFF. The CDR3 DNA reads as TGTGCCAGCAGCTTTTTGGGGACACTGGATATAAACACTGAAGCTTTCTTT.

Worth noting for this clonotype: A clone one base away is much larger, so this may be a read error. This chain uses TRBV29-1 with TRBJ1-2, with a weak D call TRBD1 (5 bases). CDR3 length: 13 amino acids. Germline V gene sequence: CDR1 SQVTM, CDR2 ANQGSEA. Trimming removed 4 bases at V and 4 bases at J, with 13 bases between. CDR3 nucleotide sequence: TGCAGCGTTGCAGGGTTGACTATCTATGGCTACACCTTC. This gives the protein CSVAGLTIYGYTF.

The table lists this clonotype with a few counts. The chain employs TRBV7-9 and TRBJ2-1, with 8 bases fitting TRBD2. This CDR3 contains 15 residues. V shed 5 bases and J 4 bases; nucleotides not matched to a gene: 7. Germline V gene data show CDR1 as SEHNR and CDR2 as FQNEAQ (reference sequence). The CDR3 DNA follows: TGTGCCAGCAGCCCCGCGGGGGGCCTTTACAATGAGCAGTTCTTC. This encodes CASSPAGGLYNEQFF.

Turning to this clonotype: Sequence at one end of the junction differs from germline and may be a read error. The CDR3 is CANSESGPNTGELFF. As DNA, the CDR3 is TGTGCCAACAGTGAATCGGGGCCTAACACCGGGGAGCTGTTTTTT. V is TRBV2 and J is TRBJ2-2; D is possibly TRBD1 or TRBD2 (5 bases each). Germline V gives CDR1 SNHLY, CDR2 FYNNEI. CDR3 length: 15 residues.

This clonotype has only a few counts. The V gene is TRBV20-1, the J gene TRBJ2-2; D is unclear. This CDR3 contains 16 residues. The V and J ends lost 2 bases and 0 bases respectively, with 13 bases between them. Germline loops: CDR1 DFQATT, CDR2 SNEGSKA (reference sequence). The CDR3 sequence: CSARIVDKANTGELFF. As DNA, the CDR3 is TGCAGTGCTAGAATCGTAGACAAGGCGAACACCGGGGAGCTGTTTTTT.

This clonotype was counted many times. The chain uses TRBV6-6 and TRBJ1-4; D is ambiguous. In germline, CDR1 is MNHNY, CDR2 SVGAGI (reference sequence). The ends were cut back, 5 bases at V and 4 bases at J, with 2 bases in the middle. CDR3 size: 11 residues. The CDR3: CASSNNEKLFF. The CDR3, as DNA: TGTGCCAGCAGTAATAATGAAAAACTGTTTTTT.